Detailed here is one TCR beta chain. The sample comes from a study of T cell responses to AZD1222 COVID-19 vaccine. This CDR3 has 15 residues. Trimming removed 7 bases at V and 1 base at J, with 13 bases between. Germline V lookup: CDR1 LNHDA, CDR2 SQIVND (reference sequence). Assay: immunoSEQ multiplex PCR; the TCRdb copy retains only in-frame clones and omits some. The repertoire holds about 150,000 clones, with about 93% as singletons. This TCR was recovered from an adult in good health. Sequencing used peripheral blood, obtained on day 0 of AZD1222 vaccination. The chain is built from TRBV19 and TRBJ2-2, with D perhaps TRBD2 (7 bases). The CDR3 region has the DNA TGTGCCAGTAACTTCGGGGGGCTGAACACCGGGGAGCTGTTTTTT. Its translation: CASNFGGLNTGELFF.